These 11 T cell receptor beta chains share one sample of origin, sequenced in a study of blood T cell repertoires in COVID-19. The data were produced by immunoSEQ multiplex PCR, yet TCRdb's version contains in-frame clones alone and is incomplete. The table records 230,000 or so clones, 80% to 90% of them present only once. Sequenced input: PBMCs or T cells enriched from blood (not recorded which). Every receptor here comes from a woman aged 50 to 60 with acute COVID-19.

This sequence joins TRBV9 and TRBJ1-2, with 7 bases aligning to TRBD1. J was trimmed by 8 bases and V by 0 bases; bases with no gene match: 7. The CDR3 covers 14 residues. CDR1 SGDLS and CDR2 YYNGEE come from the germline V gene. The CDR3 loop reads CASSVEGAGEGYTF. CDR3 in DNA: TGTGCCAGCAGCGTAGAGGGGGCAGGGGAAGGCTACACCTTC.

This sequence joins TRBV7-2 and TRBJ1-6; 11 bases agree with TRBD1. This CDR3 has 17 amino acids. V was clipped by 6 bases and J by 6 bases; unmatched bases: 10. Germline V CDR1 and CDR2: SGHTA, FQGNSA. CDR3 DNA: TGTGCCAGCAGACGGCCCGGACAGGGGGCGACTAATTCACCCCTCCACTTT. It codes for CASRRPGQGATNSPLHF.

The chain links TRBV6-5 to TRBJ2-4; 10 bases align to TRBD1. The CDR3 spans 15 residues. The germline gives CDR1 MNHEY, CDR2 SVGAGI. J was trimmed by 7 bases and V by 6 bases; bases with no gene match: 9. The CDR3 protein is CASSRDRGSRNIQYF. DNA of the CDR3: TGTGCCAGCAGCCGGGACAGGGGAAGTCGGAACATTCAGTACTTC.

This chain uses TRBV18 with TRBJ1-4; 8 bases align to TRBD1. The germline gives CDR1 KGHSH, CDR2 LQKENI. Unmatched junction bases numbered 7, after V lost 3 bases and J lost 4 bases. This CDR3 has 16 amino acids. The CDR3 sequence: CASSPSRTGHNEKLFF. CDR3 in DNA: TGTGCCAGCTCACCTAGCCGGACAGGGCATAATGAAAAACTGTTTTTT.

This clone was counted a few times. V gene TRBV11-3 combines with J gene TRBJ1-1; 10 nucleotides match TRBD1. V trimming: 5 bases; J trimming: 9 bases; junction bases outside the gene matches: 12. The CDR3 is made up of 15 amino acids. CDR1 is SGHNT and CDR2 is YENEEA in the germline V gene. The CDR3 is CASSLGRGGQGKAFF. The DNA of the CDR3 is TGTGCCAGCAGCCTAGGGAGAGGGGGACAGGGGAAAGCTTTCTTT.

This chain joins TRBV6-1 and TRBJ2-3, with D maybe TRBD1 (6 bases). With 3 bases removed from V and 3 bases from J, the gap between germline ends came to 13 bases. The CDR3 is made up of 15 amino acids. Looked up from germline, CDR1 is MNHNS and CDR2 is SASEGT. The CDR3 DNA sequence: TGTGCCAGCAGTGAGGGCAGGGGAGTTACAGATACGCAGTATTTT. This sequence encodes CASSEGRGVTDTQYF.

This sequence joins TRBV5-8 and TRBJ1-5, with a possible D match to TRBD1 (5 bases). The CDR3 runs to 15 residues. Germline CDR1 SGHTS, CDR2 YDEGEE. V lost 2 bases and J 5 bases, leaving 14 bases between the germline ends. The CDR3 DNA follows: TGTGCCAGCAGCTTCGGCGTCAGGGAGGATCAGCCCCAGCATTTT. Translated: CASSFGVREDQPQHF.

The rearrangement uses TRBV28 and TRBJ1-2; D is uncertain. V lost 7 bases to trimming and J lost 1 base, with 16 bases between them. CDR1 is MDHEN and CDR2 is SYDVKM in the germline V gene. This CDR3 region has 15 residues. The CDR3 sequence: CASTRRLRSNYGYTF. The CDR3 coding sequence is TGTGCCAGCACCCGAAGACTGAGAAGTAACTATGGCTACACCTTC.

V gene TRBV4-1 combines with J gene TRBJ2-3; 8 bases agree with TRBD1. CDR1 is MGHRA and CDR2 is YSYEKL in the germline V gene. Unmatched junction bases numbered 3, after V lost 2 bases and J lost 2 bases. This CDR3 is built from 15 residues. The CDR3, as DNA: TGCGCCAGCAGCCAAACAGGGGGGAACACAGATACGCAGTATTTT. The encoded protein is CASSQTGGNTDTQYF.

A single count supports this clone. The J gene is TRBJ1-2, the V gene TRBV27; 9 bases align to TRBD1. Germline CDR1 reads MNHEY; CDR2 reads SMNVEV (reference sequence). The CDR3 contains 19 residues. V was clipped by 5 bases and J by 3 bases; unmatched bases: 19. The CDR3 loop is CASSTQTGTGPLAYYGYTF. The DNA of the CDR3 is TGTGCCAGCAGTACGCAAACCGGGACAGGGCCCTTAGCTTACTATGGCTACACCTTC.

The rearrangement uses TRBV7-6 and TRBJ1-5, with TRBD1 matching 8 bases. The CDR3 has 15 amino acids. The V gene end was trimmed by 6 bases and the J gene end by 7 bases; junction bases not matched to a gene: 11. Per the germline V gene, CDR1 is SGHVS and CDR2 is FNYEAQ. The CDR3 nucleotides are TGTGCCAGCAGATCGCGACAGGGGAAGGGACAGCCCCAGCATTTT. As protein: CASRSRQGKGQPQHF.